This entry concerns a single TCR beta chain. Its antigen remains unknown. Time point noted: persistent/refractory GD, antithyroid drugs over 5 years with positive TRAb. After RNA was extracted from PBMCs, the TCR library was made from it. V dropped 3 bases and J dropped 2; count of bases not matched to a gene: 5. The CDR3 is 15 residues long. The germline V gene has CDR1 SNHLY and CDR2 FYNNEI. The source of the sample is a study of regulatory T cells in long-lasting Graves disease. Study conclusions and caveats: Favored gene segments in persistent disease were TRBV28, TRBJ1-2 and TRBJ2-5.

With iRepertoire HTBI primers and Arm-PCR of CDR3 regions, TCR beta libraries were built. MiXCR, run by TCRdb on the multiplex PCR reads, gives a single entry per CDR3 protein. The sample has approximately 400,000 distinct CDR3 sequences; roughly 24% are singletons. Sequences were derived from peripheral blood mononuclear cells (PBMCs), sampled when the disease was refractory, from a patient treated with antithyroid drugs. This chain uses TRBV2 with TRBJ2-3; TRBD1 aligns across 7 bases. This TCR came from a woman aged 40 to 50 with Graves disease. CDR3 in DNA: TGTGCCAGCAGTGAGTTGACAGGGTTCACAGATACGCAGTATTTT. Amino acids: CASSELTGFTDTQYF. Variable domain in full (rest from reference TRBV2 and TRBJ2-3): EPEVTQTPSHQVTQMGQEVILRCVPISNHLYFYWYRQILGQKVEFLVSFYNNEISEKSEIFDDQFSVERPDGSNFTLKIRSTKLEDSAMYFCASSELTGFTDTQYFGPGTRLTVL.